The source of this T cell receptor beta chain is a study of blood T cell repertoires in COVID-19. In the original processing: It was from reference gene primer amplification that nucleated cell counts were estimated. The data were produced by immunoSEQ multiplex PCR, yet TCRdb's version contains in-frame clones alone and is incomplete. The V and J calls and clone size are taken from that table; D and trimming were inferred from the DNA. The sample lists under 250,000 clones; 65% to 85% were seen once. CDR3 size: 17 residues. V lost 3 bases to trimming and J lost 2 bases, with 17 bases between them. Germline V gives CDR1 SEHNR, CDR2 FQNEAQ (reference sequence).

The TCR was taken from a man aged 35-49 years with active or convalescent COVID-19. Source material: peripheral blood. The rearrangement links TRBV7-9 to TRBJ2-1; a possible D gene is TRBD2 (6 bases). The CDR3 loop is CASSLFLRPGAYNEQFF. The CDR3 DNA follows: TGTGCCAGCAGCTTGTTTTTGAGACCGGGGGCCTACAATGAGCAGTTCTTC.